There are a few counts of the clone carrying this T cell receptor beta chain. Its antigen is as yet unknown. Germline V lookup: CDR1 KGHSH, CDR2 LQKENI. V was clipped by 6 bases and J by 8 bases, with 22 bases between them. The CDR3 consists of 16 residues. Participants comprised healthy donors of bone marrow. Both 60 Vbeta primers and 13 Jbeta primers went into the PCR. Clones were sequenced by immunoSEQ multiplex PCR, and TCRdb holds only the in-frame ones, with some missing. The table lists tens of thousands of clones, roughly 73% of them singletons. The entry originates in a study of cytomegalovirus exposure and HLA in healthy donors. Study findings and constraints: The likely explanation for a cluster of highly shared sequence variants was sequencing artifact. Data from an earlier analysis indicated that most TCR beta V segments were productive either about 90% or about 30% of the time.

The receptor comes from a male donor in good health and CMV-seropositive. Sequenced sample: PBMCs. This chain links TRBV18 with TRBJ1-4; D is unresolved. The CDR3 reads CASSRVTTGSGEKLFF. As DNA, the CDR3 is TGTGCCAGCTCCCGTGTCACCACGGGGTCTGGGGAAAAACTGTTTTTT.